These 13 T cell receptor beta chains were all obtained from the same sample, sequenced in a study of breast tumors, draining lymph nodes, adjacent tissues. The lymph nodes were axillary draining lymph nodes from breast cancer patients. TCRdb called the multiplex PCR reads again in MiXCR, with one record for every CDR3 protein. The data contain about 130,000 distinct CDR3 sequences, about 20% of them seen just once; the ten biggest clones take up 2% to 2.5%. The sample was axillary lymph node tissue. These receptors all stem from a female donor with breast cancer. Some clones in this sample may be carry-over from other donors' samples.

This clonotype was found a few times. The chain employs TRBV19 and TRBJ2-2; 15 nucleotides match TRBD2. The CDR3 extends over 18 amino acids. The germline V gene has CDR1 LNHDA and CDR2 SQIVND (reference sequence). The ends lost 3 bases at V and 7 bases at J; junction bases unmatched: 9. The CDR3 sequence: CASSMRGLAGGPGGELFF. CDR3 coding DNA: TGTGCCAGTAGTATGAGAGGACTAGCGGGAGGGCCAGGCGGGGAGCTGTTTTTT.

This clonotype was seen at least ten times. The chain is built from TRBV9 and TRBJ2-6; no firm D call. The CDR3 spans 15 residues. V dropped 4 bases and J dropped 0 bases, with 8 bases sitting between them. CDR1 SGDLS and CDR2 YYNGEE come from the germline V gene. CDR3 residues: CASSKRNSGANVLTF. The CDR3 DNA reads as TGTGCCAGCAGCAAACGGAACTCTGGGGCCAACGTCCTGACTTTC. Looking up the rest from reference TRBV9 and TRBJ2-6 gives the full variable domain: DSGVTQTPKHLITATGQRVTLRCSPRSGDLSVYWYQQSLDQGLQFLIQYYNGEERAKGNILERFSAQQFPDLHSELNLSSLELGDSALYFCASSKRNSGANVLTFGAGSRLTVL.

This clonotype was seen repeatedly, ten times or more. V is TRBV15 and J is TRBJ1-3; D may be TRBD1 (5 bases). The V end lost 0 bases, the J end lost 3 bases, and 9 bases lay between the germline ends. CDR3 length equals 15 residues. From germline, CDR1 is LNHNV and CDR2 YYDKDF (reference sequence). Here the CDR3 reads CATSRDLGLGNTIYF. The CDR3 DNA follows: TGTGCCACCAGCAGAGATTTGGGGCTTGGAAACACCATATATTTT.

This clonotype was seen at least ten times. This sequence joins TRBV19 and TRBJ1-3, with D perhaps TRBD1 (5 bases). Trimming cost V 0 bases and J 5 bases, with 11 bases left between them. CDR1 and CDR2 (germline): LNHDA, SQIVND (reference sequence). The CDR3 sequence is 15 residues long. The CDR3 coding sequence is TGTGCCAGTAGTATAGATCTCCAGGGTCGAAACACCATATATTTT. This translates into CASSIDLQGRNTIYF. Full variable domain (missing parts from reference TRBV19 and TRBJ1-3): DGGITQSPKYLFRKEGQNVTLSCEQNLNHDAMYWYRQDPGQGLRLIYYSQIVNDFQKGDIAEGYSVSREKKESFPLTVTSAQKNPTAFYLCASSIDLQGRNTIYFGEGSWLTVV.

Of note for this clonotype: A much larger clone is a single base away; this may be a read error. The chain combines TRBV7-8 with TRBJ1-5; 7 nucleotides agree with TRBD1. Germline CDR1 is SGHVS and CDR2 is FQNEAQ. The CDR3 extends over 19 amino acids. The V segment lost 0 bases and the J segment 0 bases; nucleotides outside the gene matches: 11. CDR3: CASSLAGAGGPYSNQPQHF. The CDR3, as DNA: TGTGCCAGCAGCTTAGCCGGGGCAGGGGGGCCTTATAGCAATCAGCCCCAGCATTTT.

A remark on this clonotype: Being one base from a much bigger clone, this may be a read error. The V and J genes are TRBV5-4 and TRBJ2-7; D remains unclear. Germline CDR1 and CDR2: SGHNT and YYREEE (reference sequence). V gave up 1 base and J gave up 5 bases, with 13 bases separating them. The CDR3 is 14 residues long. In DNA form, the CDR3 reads TGTGCCAGCAGCTTGACGGGCCCACCCCACGAGCAGTACTTC. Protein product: CASSLTGPPHEQYF.

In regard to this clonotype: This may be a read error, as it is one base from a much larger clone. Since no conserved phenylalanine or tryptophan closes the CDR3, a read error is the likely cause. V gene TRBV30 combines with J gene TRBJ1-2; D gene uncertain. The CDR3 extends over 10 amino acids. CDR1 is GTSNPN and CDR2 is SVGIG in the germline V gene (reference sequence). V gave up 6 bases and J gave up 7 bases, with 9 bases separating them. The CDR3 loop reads CACTAGGYTL. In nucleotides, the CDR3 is TGTGCCTGTACTGCGGGTGGCTACACCCTC.

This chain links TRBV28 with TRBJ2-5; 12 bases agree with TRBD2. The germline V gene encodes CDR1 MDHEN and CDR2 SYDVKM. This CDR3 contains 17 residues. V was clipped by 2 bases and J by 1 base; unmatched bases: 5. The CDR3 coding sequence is TGTGCCAGCAGTTTAATCTCGACTAGCGGGAGCCAAGAGACCCAGTACTTC. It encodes CASSLISTSGSQETQYF. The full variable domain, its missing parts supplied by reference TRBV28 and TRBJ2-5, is DVKVTQSSRYLVKRTGEKVFLECVQDMDHENMFWYRQDPGLGLRLIYFSYDVKMKEKGDIPEGYSVSREKKERFSLILESASTNQTSMYLCASSLISTSGSQETQYFGPGTRLLVL.

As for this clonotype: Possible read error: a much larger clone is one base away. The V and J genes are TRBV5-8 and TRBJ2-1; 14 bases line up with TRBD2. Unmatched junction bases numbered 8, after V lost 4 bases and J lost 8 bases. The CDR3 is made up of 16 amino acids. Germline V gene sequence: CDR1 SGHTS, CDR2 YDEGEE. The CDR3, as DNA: TGTGCCAGCAGCACTGGGACTAGCGGGAGAGCCCATGAGCAGTTCTTC. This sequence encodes CASSTGTSGRAHEQFF.

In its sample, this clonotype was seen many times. CDR3 in DNA: TGTGCCAGTAGTATCCGACAGGGGGCCCGGGAGCAGTACTTC. It encodes CASSIRQGAREQYF. The chain combines TRBV19 with TRBJ2-7; 10 bases align to TRBD1. From germline, CDR1 is LNHDA and CDR2 SQIVND (reference sequence). This CDR3 contains 14 residues. V shed 3 bases, J shed 7 bases, and the junction held 6 bases outside the gene matches.

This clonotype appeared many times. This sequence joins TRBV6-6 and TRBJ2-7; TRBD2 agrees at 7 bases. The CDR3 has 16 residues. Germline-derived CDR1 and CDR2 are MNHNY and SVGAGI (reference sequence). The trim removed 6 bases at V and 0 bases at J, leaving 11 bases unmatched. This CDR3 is CASRRNGRFYSYEQYF. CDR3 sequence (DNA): TGTGCCAGCAGAAGAAACGGGAGGTTCTACTCCTACGAGCAGTACTTC.

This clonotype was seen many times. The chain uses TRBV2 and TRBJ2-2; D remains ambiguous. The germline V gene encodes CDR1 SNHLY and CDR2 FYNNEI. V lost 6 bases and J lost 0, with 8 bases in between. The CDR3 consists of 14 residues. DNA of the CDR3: TGTGCCAGCAGGCCCATCCCGAACACCGGGGAGCTGTTTTTT. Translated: CASRPIPNTGELFF.

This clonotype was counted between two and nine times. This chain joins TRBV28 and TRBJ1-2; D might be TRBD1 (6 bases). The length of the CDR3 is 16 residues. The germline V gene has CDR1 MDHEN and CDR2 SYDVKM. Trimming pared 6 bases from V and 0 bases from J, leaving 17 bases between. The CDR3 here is CASRIPGAPTNYGYTF. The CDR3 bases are TGTGCCAGCAGAATCCCGGGGGCCCCAACTAACTATGGCTACACCTTC.